This T cell receptor (beta chain) was observed in a study of shared clonotypes between healthy human individuals. Notes on the study in general: The study found lower generation probabilities in non-shared clonotypes than in those shared by all four donors.

The assay was run at deep level. The material for each subset, its genomic DNA, was split evenly across several immunoSEQ plates. It was roughly 200 ng DNA, some 30,000 T cell genomes, that sorted-subset replicate PCRs used. Some clones are missing from TCRdb's copy, which holds only in-frame ones; the method was immunoSEQ multiplex PCR. Counted here are fewer than 1.8 million clones, around 98.5% occurring once; the ten biggest clones make up around 0.33%. About this clone: No antigen is known for it.

The source is a man aged 30 to 45 in good health. The material sequenced was naive CD4+ T cells sorted from blood. Subset of the sample: CD45RA+ positively selected.

Here the CDR3 DNA reads TGTGCCACCGAGGGACAGGGGCCTTCTACGGAGCAGTACTTC. Translating it yields CATEGQGPSTEQYF. The chain employs TRBV15 and TRBJ2-7, with TRBD1 matching over 10 bases. With 8 bases clipped from V and 7 bases from J, the junction kept 11 bases outside the gene matches. CDR3 size: 14 residues. The germline V gene has CDR1 LNHNV and CDR2 YYDKDF (reference sequence).